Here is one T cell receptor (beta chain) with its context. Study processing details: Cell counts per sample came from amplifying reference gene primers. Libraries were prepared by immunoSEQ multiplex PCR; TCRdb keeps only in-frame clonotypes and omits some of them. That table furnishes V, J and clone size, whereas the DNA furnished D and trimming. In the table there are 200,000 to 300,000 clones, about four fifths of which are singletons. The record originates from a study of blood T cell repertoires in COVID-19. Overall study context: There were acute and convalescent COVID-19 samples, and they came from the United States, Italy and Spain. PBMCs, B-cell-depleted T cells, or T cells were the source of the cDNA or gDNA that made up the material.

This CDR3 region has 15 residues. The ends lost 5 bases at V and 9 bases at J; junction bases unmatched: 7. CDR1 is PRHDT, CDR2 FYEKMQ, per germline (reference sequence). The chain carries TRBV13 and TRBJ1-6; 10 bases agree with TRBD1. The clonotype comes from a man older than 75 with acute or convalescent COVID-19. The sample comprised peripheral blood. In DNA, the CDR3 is TGTGCCAGCAGCCCGGGACAGGGGTGGGGTTCACCCCTCCACTTT. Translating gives CASSPGQGWGSPLHF.